The 4 T cell receptor beta chains given below trace back to one sample, sequenced in a study of response to subunit inactivated influenza vaccine. TCRdb ran MiXCR on the RT-PCR reads and lists one entry per CDR3 protein. Of fewer than 600,000 distinct CDR3 sequences listed, around 7.7% are singletons. The sample was PBMCs from blood, taken roughly 24 months after vaccination. These receptor sequences come from a man between 50 and 69 years old who received an inactivated influenza vaccine.

There are many counts of this clonotype. This chain connects TRBV6-5 to TRBJ2-3; D not certain. The CDR3 covers 15 residues. Germline V gene data show CDR1 as MNHEY and CDR2 as SVGAGI. V lost 2 bases and J 6 bases, leaving 15 bases between the germline ends. Here the CDR3 reads CASSYEQLKGDTQYF. CDR3 sequence (DNA): TGTGCCAGCAGTTACGAGCAGTTAAAAGGGGATACGCAGTATTTT.

This clonotype has more than one count but fewer than ten. V is TRBV10-3 and J is TRBJ2-1; 8 positions agree with TRBD1. After removal of 6 bases from V and 8 bases from J, the junction contained 3 bases not matched to a gene. The CDR3 runs 12 residues. Germline assignment: CDR1 ENHRY and CDR2 SYGVKD. As DNA, the CDR3 is TGTGCCATCAGCGGACAGGGCTATGAGCAGTTCTTC. Protein sequence: CAISGQGYEQFF.

This clonotype was found a few times. V and J are TRBV7-2 and TRBJ1-6; no clear D. Germline loops: CDR1 SGHTA, CDR2 FQGNSA. With 0 bases removed from V and 5 bases from J, the gap between germline ends came to 11 bases. This CDR3 has 16 amino acids. This CDR3 reads CASSLAGRPNNSPLHF. The CDR3 bases are TGTGCCAGCAGCTTAGCGGGGAGGCCTAATAATTCACCCCTCCACTTT.

V usage is TRBV20-1 and J usage is TRBJ2-7; tentative D call: TRBD2 (6 bases). The germline CDR1 and CDR2 sequences are DFQATT and SNEGSKA (reference sequence). Trimming took 6 bases from V and 1 from J, leaving 13 bases between them. The CDR3 runs to 13 residues. The CDR3 nucleotides read TGCAGTGCGAGGCGGGGTCAATCCTACGAGCAGTACTTC. Translation: CSARRGQSYEQYF.